This T cell receptor beta chain was recovered during a study of control samples from healthy donors and cancer patients. Germline V lookup: CDR1 SGHNT, CDR2 YENEEA. The V gene lost 0 bases and the J gene lost 6 bases, with 14 bases spanning the gap. The CDR3 spans 15 residues. Using immunoSEQ multiplex PCR, the repertoire was profiled, and TCRdb retains in-frame clones only, with some absent. Here the sample spans some 95,000 clones, around nine tenths being singletons. This clonotype was obtained from a human donor in good health. The donor label of this sample is uncertain. The material sequenced was blood. The chain links TRBV11-3 to TRBJ1-1; D not certain. CDR3 protein: CASSLDGREGAEAFF. CDR3 nucleotide sequence: TGTGCCAGCAGCTTAGACGGAAGGGAGGGTGCTGAAGCTTTCTTT.